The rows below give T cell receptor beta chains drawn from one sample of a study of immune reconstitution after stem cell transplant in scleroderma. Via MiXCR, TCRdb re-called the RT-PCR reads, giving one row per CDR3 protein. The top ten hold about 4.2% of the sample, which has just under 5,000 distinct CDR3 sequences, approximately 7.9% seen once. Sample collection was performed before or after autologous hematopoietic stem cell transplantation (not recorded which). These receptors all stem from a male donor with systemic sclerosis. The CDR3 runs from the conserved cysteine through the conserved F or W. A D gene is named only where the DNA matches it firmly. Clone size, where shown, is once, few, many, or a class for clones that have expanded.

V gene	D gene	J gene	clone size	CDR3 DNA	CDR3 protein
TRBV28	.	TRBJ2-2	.	TGTGCCAGCAGTTTAGAACGGGAGACCGGGGAGCTGTTTTTT	CASSLERETGELFF
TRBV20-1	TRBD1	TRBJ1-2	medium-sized	TGCAGTGCTAGCCTTCAGGGACAGGGTTTGGGCTACACCTTC	CSASLQGQGLGYTF
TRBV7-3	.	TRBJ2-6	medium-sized	TGTGCCAGCAGCTTAACGGCGGTGGCCTCTGGGGCCAACGTCCTGACTTTC	CASSLTAVASGANVLTF
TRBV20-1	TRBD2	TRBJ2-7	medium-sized	TGCAGTGCTAGAGTTACTAGCGGAAGCTCCTACGAGCAGTACTTC	CSARVTSGSSYEQYF
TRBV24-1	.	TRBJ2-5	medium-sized	TGTGCCACCAGTGATTTTTCCAGGGATGGAGAGACCCAGTACTTC	CATSDFSRDGETQYF
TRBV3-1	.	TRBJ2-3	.	TGTGCCAGCAGCCGAGGATCCCCCCAGCAGTATTTT	CASSRGSPQQYF
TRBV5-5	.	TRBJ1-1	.	TGTGCCAGCAGCTTAGTACGGATCGCCGGGGACACTGAAGCTTTCTTT	CASSLVRIAGDTEAFF
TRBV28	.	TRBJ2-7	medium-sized	TGTGCCAGCAGTCGACATAGCCTGGGCCTCTACGAGCAGTACTTC	CASSRHSLGLYEQYF
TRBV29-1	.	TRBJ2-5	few	TGCAGCGTTGAAGGTCTTAGGTACTTC	CSVEGLRYF
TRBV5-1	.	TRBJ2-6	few	TGCGCCAGCAGCTTGCGGGCAGGGCGCCTAAACTCTGGGGCCAACGTCCTGACTTTC	CASSLRAGRLNSGANVLTF
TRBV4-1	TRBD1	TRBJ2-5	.	TGCGCCAGCCAGGGGGAACGAGAGACCCAGTACTTC	CASQGERETQYF
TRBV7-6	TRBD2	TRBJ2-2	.	TGTGCCAGCAGCTTATACTATAGCGGGACCCACACCGGGGAGCTGTTTTTT	CASSLYYSGTHTGELFF
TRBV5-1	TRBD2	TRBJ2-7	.	TGCGCCAGCAGCTTGGATGTTAGCGGGGCCTACGAGCAGTACTTC	CASSLDVSGAYEQYF
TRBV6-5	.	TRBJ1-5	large	TGTGCCAGCAGTCCCTCCTTGACGGCCGATCAGCCCCAGCATTTT	CASSPSLTADQPQHF
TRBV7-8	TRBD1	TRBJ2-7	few	TGTGCCAGCAGCTTAGTAGGTGGGACAGTTCACTACGAGCAGTACTTC	CASSLVGGTVHYEQYF
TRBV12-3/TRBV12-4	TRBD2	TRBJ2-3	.	TGTGCCAGCAGGGAAAGCGGGAGGACAGATACGCAGTATTTT	CASRESGRTDTQYF
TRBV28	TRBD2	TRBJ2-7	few	TGTGCCAGCAGTCCCCCCCCCGTAGCGGGCACCTACGAGCAGTACTTC	CASSPPPVAGTYEQYF
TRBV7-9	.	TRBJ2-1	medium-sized	TGTGCCAGCAGCTTGGGGGATGAGCAGTTCTTC	CASSLGDEQFF
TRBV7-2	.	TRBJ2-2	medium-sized	TGTGCCAGCAGCTCATCCTACGGGGGGCTAACCGGGGAGCTGTTTTTT	CASSSSYGGLTGELFF
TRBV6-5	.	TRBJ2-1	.	TGTGCCAGCAGTTACAGGGGTAGTGGGGCTTACGAGCAGTTCTTC	CASSYRGSGAYEQFF
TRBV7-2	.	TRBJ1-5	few	TGTGCCAGCAGCGAAGCCGGACAGCCCCAGCATTTT	CASSEAGQPQHF
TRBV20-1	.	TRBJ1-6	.	TGCAGTGCTAGATCCAGGATCCGTGTGCCCCATAATTCACCCCTCCACTTT	CSARSRIRVPHNSPLHF
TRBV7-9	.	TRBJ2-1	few	TGTGCCAGCAGCTTCGGGACAACGGGGAATGAGCAGTTCTTC	CASSFGTTGNEQFF
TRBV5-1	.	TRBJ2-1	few	TGCGCCAGCAGAACTAGTGGGCCCCGCAATGAGCAGTTCTTC	CASRTSGPRNEQFF
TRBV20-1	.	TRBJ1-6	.	TGCAGTGCTAGTAGTCGGAGCAGCGATTCACCCCTCCACTTT	CSASSRSSDSPLHF
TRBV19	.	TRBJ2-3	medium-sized	TGTGCCAGTAGACCTTCAGGGGACTATACGCAGTATTTT	CASRPSGDYTQYF
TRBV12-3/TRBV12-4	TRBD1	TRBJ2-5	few	TGTGCCAGCAGTTTAGGCGGGACAGGGAGGAAAGAGACCCAGTACTTC	CASSLGGTGRKETQYF